This T cell receptor (beta chain) was sequenced during a study of blood T cell repertoires in COVID-19. Study summary: Whether acute or convalescent, the COVID-19 samples came from the United States, Italy and Spain. T cells, B-cell-depleted T cells, or PBMCs provided the cDNA or gDNA that served as material.

This CDR3 has 13 amino acids. Trimming took off 6 bases at V and 7 bases at J, with 13 bases between the two ends. Original handling: Reference gene primer amplification gave nucleated cell count estimates. Only in-frame clones appear in the TCRdb table, and some are missing; sequencing was by immunoSEQ multiplex PCR. V, J and clone size derive from that table, while D and trimming were established from the DNA sequence. The table has more than 150,000 clones, over 60% seen once. This receptor was identified in a woman in her 70s with acute or convalescent COVID-19. This chain links TRBV12-3 or TRBV12-4 with TRBJ2-1; possible D gene TRBD1, 5 bases. Sequences were obtained from peripheral blood. CDR3 coding DNA: TGTGCCAGCAGACGACAGCGTTGGAATGAGCAGTTCTTC. It is translated as CASRRQRWNEQFF.